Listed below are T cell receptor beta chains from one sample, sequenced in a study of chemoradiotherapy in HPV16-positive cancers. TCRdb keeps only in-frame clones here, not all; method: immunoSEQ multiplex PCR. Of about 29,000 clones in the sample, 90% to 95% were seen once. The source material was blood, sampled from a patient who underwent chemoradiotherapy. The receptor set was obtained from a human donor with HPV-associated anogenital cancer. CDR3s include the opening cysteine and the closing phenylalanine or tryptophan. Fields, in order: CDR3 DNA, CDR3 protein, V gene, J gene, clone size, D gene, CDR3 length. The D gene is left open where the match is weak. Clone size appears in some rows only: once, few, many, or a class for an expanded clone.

cdr3_nt: TGTGCCAGCAGCTTAAGTACGGGAAACACCATATATTTT
cdr3_aa: CASSLSTGNTIYF
v_call: TRBV7-8
j_call: TRBJ1-3
clone_size: -
d_call: -
cdr3_length: 13

cdr3_nt: TGTGCCAGCAGTTACTCGCGGACAGGGGGCACCGGGGAGCTGTTTTTT
cdr3_aa: CASSYSRTGGTGELFF
v_call: TRBV6-5
j_call: TRBJ2-2
clone_size: -
d_call: TRBD1
cdr3_length: 16

cdr3_nt: TGTGCCAGCAGCCTCGACTTAGAGCCCCAGCATTTT
cdr3_aa: CASSLDLEPQHF
v_call: TRBV7-9
j_call: TRBJ1-5
clone_size: -
d_call: -
cdr3_length: 12

cdr3_nt: TGTGCCAGCAGCGAAAACGGGTATACGCAGTATTTT
cdr3_aa: CASSENGYTQYF
v_call: TRBV9
j_call: TRBJ2-3
clone_size: -
d_call: -
cdr3_length: 12

cdr3_nt: TGTGCCAGCAGTGTTCCCAGGGGTTGGGACACAGATACGCAGTATTTT
cdr3_aa: CASSVPRGWDTDTQYF
v_call: TRBV2
j_call: TRBJ2-3
clone_size: -
d_call: -
cdr3_length: 16

cdr3_nt: TGTGCCAGCAGTTTAGAAGGCAGGGGCTCTCAGCCCCAGCATTTT
cdr3_aa: CASSLEGRGSQPQHF
v_call: TRBV28
j_call: TRBJ1-5
clone_size: -
d_call: -
cdr3_length: 15

cdr3_nt: TGCGCCAGCAGCTTGATGACCCAAGAGACCCAGTACTTC
cdr3_aa: CASSLMTQETQYF
v_call: TRBV5-1
j_call: TRBJ2-5
clone_size: -
d_call: -
cdr3_length: 13

cdr3_nt: TGTGCCAGCTCACCCGACACTTACATGAACACTGAAGCTTTCTTT
cdr3_aa: CASSPDTYMNTEAFF
v_call: TRBV18
j_call: TRBJ1-1
clone_size: -
d_call: -
cdr3_length: 15

cdr3_nt: TGTGCCAGCAGAGCAGGTTCCCCTAGCTATGGCTACACCTTC
cdr3_aa: CASRAGSPSYGYTF
v_call: TRBV6-1
j_call: TRBJ1-2
clone_size: once
d_call: -
cdr3_length: 14

cdr3_nt: TGCGCCAGCAGCCAAGAAAGCGGGCCCCTGAGGGAGCAGTTCTTC
cdr3_aa: CASSQESGPLREQFF
v_call: TRBV4-1
j_call: TRBJ2-1
clone_size: once
d_call: -
cdr3_length: 15

cdr3_nt: TGTGCCAGTAGGAGAAGCAGCGAAAAACTGTTTTTT
cdr3_aa: CASRRSSEKLFF
v_call: TRBV19
j_call: TRBJ1-4
clone_size: -
d_call: -
cdr3_length: 12

cdr3_nt: TGTGCCAGCAGCTGGATAGGGACTTTCCAAGAGACCCAGTACTTC
cdr3_aa: CASSWIGTFQETQYF
v_call: TRBV5-6
j_call: TRBJ2-5
clone_size: medium-sized
d_call: -
cdr3_length: 15

cdr3_nt: TGTGCCAGCAGCCCCGGGGGGGCAGATACGCAGTATTTT
cdr3_aa: CASSPGGADTQYF
v_call: TRBV7-2
j_call: TRBJ2-3
clone_size: -
d_call: TRBD2
cdr3_length: 13

cdr3_nt: TGTGCCAGCAGCGGTGGACAGGGGTTTAACTATGGCTACACCTTC
cdr3_aa: CASSGGQGFNYGYTF
v_call: TRBV9
j_call: TRBJ1-2
clone_size: -
d_call: TRBD1
cdr3_length: 15

cdr3_nt: TGTGCCAGTAGTATTGAGGGGGCGACAGGGGCCAACGTCCTGACTTTC
cdr3_aa: CASSIEGATGANVLTF
v_call: TRBV19
j_call: TRBJ2-6
clone_size: -
d_call: TRBD1
cdr3_length: 16

cdr3_nt: TGTGCCAGCAGCTTTAAGCAACCGAATGAGCAGTTCTTC
cdr3_aa: CASSFKQPNEQFF
v_call: TRBV7-2
j_call: TRBJ2-1
clone_size: few
d_call: -
cdr3_length: 13

cdr3_nt: TGTGCCAGCAGTTTAGGGGACACTCGGGGATCACCCCTCCACTTT
cdr3_aa: CASSLGDTRGSPLHF
v_call: TRBV27
j_call: TRBJ1-6
clone_size: once
d_call: -
cdr3_length: 15

cdr3_nt: TGTGCCAGCAGCCAACCTGTAGGAAGGGGGCCCCCAAACTATGGCTACACCTTC
cdr3_aa: CASSQPVGRGPPNYGYTF
v_call: TRBV4-2
j_call: TRBJ1-2
clone_size: once
d_call: TRBD1
cdr3_length: 18

cdr3_nt: TGTGCCACCAGCAGTCTAACCGGGACAGGGTTTTACGAGCAGTACTTC
cdr3_aa: CATSSLTGTGFYEQYF
v_call: TRBV15
j_call: TRBJ2-7
clone_size: few
d_call: TRBD1
cdr3_length: 16